What follows are 7 T cell receptor beta chains derived from one specimen sequenced in a study of blood T cell repertoires in COVID-19. The assay was immunoSEQ multiplex PCR, and TCRdb's table has in-frame clones only and misses some. The sample gives under 450,000 clones, roughly four fifths of which show up once; 5% to 6% is in the top ten. The sample consisted of PBMCs or T cells enriched from blood (not recorded which). Receptors were obtained from a woman aged 45-65 years who had recovered from COVID-19.

The CDR3 spells CASSRRAEKLFF. CDR3 bases: TGTGCCAGCAGCCGCAGAGCGGAAAAACTGTTTTTT. The chain combines TRBV7-9 with TRBJ1-4; no firm D call. There are 12 residues in the CDR3. Germline V gene data show CDR1 as SEHNR and CDR2 as FQNEAQ (reference sequence). Trimming took off 5 bases at V and 8 bases at J, with 9 bases between the two ends.

The sample holds a few counts of this clone. The rearrangement joins TRBV11-3 to TRBJ1-1, with D uncertain. This CDR3 has 14 amino acids. V was pared by 1 base and J by 8 bases, with 14 bases between. CDR1 is SGHNT and CDR2 is YENEEA in the germline V gene. In DNA form, the CDR3 reads TGTGCCAGCAGCTTAGCCCCCACCGCGTGGGAAGCTTTCTTT. It specifies CASSLAPTAWEAFF.

The rearrangement joins TRBV12-3 or TRBV12-4 to TRBJ1-2; D gene uncertain. V was pared by 5 bases and J by 12 bases, with 13 bases between. The CDR3 loop spans 11 amino acids. The chain's CDR3 is CASSGGLSHTF. CDR3 nucleotides: TGTGCCAGCAGTGGCGGACTTTCCCACACCTTC.

The rearrangement links TRBV6-2 or TRBV6-3 to TRBJ1-1; 7 bases align to TRBD1. CDR1 is MNHEY and CDR2 is SVGEGT in the germline V gene. Trimming at V came to 4 bases and at J to 1 base, leaving 0 bases not matched to a gene. The length of the CDR3 is 13 residues. Here the CDR3 DNA reads TGTGCCAGCAGTTCAGGGGGGAACACTGAAGCTTTCTTT. Protein product: CASSSGGNTEAFF.

The rearrangement uses TRBV6-5 and TRBJ2-5, with 9 bases fitting TRBD2. CDR3 length equals 15 residues. Germline V gene lookup returns CDR1 MNHEY and CDR2 SVGAGI. V shed 0 bases, J shed 6 bases, and the junction held 5 bases outside the gene matches. CDR3 amino acids: CASSYSGTSGQTQYF. The CDR3 DNA is TGTGCCAGCAGTTACTCAGGAACTAGCGGGCAGACCCAGTACTTC.

This rearrangement joins TRBV19 to TRBJ2-1; maybe TRBD1 (5 bases). This CDR3 is 14 amino acids long. CDR1 is LNHDA and CDR2 is SQIVND in the germline V gene (reference sequence). V lost 3 bases and J 8 bases, leaving 14 bases between the germline ends. For the CDR3, the DNA is TGTGCCAGTAGTATCTCGCAGGGTCAGGATGAGCAGTTCTTC. Amino acids: CASSISQGQDEQFF.

This clone occurred many times. The V call is TRBV7-2, the J call TRBJ2-1; D remains unclear. The CDR3 extends over 14 amino acids. Trimming removed 5 bases at V and 8 bases at J, with 16 bases between. Per the germline V gene, CDR1 is SGHTA and CDR2 is FQGNSA. The CDR3 DNA reads as TGTGCCAGCAGCGCCAGGAAAGGTAACGATGAGCAGTTCTTC. The encoded protein is CASSARKGNDEQFF.